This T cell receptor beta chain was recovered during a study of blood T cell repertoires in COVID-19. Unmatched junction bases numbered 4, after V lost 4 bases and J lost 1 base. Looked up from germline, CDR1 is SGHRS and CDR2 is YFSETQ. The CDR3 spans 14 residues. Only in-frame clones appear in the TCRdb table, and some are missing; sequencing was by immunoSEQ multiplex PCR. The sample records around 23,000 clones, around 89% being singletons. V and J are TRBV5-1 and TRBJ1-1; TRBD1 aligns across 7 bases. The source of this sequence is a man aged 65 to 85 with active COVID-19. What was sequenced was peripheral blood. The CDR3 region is CASSVRGRNTEAFF. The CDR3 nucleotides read TGCGCCAGCAGCGTAAGGGGGCGGAACACTGAAGCTTTCTTT.